The source of this T cell receptor (beta chain) is a study of Graves' ophthalmopathy and Graves' hyperthyroidism. The V gene's germline CDR1 is LNHDA and CDR2 SQIVND (reference sequence). CDR3 length: 16 amino acids. Trimming took 1 base from V and 5 from J; bases not matched to a gene: 7. From RNA, the CDR3 regions of TCR beta chains were amplified and sequenced. RT-PCR with HTBI primers came first, then second-round multiplex PCR. Each CDR3 protein gets one entry after TCRdb re-called the multiplex PCR reads with MiXCR. The table shows approximately 700,000 distinct CDR3 sequences, with about two fifths occurring only once. This clonotype showed up many times.

This receptor was taken from an adult man with Graves' ophthalmopathy. Sequenced material: peripheral blood. The chain has TRBV19 and TRBJ2-5; 10 bases fit TRBD1. Written as DNA, the CDR3 is TGTGCCAGTAGTATAGCCCCGGGACAGGGGAGCGAGACCCAGTACTTC. Translating gives CASSIAPGQGSETQYF.